The source of this T cell receptor beta chain is a study of blood T cell repertoires in COVID-19. At the level of the study: Material from acute and convalescent COVID-19 was sourced from the United States, Italy and Spain. Sources were T cells, B-cell-depleted T cells, or PBMCs; the material itself was cDNA or gDNA.

Under the authors' procedure: Amplified reference gene primers provided the basis for estimating nucleated cell counts. Profiling relied on immunoSEQ multiplex PCR, and the TCRdb table lists in-frame clones only, not all of them. The DNA was the basis for D and trimming; V, J and clone size are from that table. The sample records some 130,000 clones, around nine tenths being singletons. The CDR3 has 16 residues. Germline V gene lookup returns CDR1 SGDLS and CDR2 YYNGEE. V lost 3 bases and J lost 2; bases outside the gene matches: 9. Specimen: peripheral blood. This chain joins TRBV9 and TRBJ2-7, with 9 bases aligning to TRBD1. The source is a man aged 55 to 69 with COVID-19, enrolled during active disease. CDR3 amino acids: CASSGSGQGNPYEQYF. The CDR3 region has the DNA TGTGCCAGCAGCGGATCGGGACAGGGAAATCCCTACGAGCAGTACTTC.